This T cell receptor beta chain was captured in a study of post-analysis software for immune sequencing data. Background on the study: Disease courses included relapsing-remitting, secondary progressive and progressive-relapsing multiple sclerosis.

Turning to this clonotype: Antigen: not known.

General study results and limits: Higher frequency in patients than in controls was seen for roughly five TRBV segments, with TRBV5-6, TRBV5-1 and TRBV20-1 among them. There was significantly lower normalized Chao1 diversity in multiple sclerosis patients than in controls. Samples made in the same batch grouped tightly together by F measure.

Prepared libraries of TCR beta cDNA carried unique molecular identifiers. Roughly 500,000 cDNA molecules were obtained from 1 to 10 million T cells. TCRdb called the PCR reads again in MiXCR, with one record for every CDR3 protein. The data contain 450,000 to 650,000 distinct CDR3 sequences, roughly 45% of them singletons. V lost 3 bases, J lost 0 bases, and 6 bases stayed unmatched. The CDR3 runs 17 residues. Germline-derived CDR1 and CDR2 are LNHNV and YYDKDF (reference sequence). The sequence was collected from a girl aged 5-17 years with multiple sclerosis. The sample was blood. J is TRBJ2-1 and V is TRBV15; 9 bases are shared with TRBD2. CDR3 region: CATSSRLADSSYNEQFF. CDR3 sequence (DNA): TGTGCCACCAGCAGCCGACTAGCGGATAGCTCCTACAATGAGCAGTTCTTC.